This T cell receptor beta chain was found in a study of neurological immune-mediated disorders. A 10-nucleotide random UMI tagged transcripts in template-switch 5'RACE cDNA synthesis. One entry per CDR3 protein results from TCRdb running MiXCR on the 5' RACE reads. The sample includes under 70,000 distinct CDR3 sequences, under 4.5% seen only once; the top ten take approximately 3.1%. V was shortened by 4 bases and J by 1 base, with 17 bases between the two germline ends. CDR1 and CDR2 (germline): SGHTS, YDEGEE. CDR3 length: 16 residues. This clonotype was seen more than once but under ten times. What it binds is not known. Regarding the study as a whole: CDR3 amino acid sequences found in expanded clones were never shared across subjects, suggesting private repertoires in all groups.

The TCR originated in a woman in her twenties or thirties with multiple sclerosis. Sequencing input: PBMCs. The chain joins TRBV5-8 to TRBJ1-1; D is ambiguous. For the CDR3, the DNA is TGTGCCAGCAGCCACTTGCAGTCGGTGCGGAACACTGAAGCTTTCTTT. Translated, it gives CASSHLQSVRNTEAFF.